The T cell receptor beta chain described here comes from a study of cytomegalovirus exposure and HLA in healthy donors. PCR employed 60 Vbeta and 13 Jbeta primers. Profiled with immunoSEQ multiplex PCR; TCRdb holds only in-frame clones, not every one. Here the sample spans fewer than 90,000 clones, roughly 80% being singletons. General study results and limits: Trimming of TCR beta V- and J-genes showed a link, identified in a later analysis, to a missense DCLRE1C variant.

CDR1 and CDR2 (germline): SQVTM, ANQGSEA. This CDR3 spans 13 amino acids. The V gene end was trimmed by 6 bases and the J gene end by 4 bases; junction bases not matched to a gene: 8. To note about this clone: The antigen remains unidentified.

Material: PBMCs. The sequence derives from a man aged 25 to 45 in good health and CMV-seropositive. This chain uses TRBV29-1 with TRBJ1-2, with 7 positions matching TRBD1. The CDR3 nucleotides are TGCAGCGTCGACAGGGCGGCGGGCTATGGCTACACCTTC. Translation: CSVDRAAGYGYTF.